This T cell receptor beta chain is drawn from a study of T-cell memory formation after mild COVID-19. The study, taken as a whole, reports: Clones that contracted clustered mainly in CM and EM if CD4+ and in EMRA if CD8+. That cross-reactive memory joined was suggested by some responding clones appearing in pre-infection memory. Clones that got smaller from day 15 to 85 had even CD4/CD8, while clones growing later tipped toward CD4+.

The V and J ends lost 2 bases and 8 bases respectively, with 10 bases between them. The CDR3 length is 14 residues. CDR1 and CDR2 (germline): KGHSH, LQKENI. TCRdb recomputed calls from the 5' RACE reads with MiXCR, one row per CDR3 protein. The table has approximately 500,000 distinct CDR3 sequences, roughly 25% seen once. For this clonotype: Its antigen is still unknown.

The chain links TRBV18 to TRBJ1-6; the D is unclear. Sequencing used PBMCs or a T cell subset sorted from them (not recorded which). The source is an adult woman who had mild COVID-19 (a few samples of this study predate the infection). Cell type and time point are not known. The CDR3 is CASSPKGKDSPLHF. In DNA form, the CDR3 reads TGTGCCAGCTCACCAAAGGGCAAGGATTCACCCCTCCACTTT.